The 18 T cell receptor beta chains reported below all come from one sample, sequenced in a study of shared clonotypes between healthy human individuals (dated by TCRdb to about 2020). Libraries were constructed by the immunoSEQ multiplex PCR assay. The table comes from immuneACCESS by way of TCRdb, which keeps in-frame sequences with V and J called. Part of the clones is missing from these tables; in studies checked, under half for an unresolved V gene and the rest for unknown reasons. The sample contains approximately 2,300,000 clones, approximately 90% of them found a single time. Around 0.35% of the sample belongs to the ten largest clones. Sequencing was performed on naive CD4+ T cells from PBMCs. What the cell subset or site label conveys for this sample: CD45RA+ positively selected. The receptors were gathered from a man younger than 30 in good health. Some clones in this sample may be carry-over from other donors' samples.

Turning to this clone: The sample carries other DNA sequences with the same CDR3. The V call is TRBV5-1, the J call TRBJ2-1, with 7 positions matching TRBD2. Losses at the gene ends were 0 bases for V and 0 bases for J; bases not matched to a gene: 6. Germline-derived CDR1 and CDR2 are SGHRS and YFSETQ. There are 17 residues in the CDR3. The CDR3 reads CASSLGLAASSYNEQFF. In DNA form, the CDR3 reads TGCGCCAGCAGCTTGGGGCTAGCGGCCTCCTCCTACAATGAGCAGTTCTTC.

Notes on this clone: This CDR3 is also generated by other DNA sequences in the sample. The CDR3 spells CASSLSGSGYEQYF. CDR3 bases: TGCGCCAGCAGCTTGAGCGGGAGTGGGTACGAGCAGTACTTC. The chain links TRBV5-1 to TRBJ2-7, with 8 bases fitting TRBD2. This CDR3 is 14 amino acids long. The germline V gene has CDR1 SGHRS and CDR2 YFSETQ. The junction had 4 bases not matched to a gene; V was cut back by 1 base and J by 4 bases.

This rearrangement joins TRBV11-2 to TRBJ1-3; a possible D gene is TRBD1 (6 bases). In germline, CDR1 is SGHAT, CDR2 FQNNGV. V was shortened by 8 bases and J by 0 bases, with 14 bases between the two germline ends. The length of the CDR3 is 15 residues. Here the CDR3 reads CASLGQPSSGNTIYF. The CDR3 DNA sequence: TGTGCCAGCCTAGGACAGCCGTCCTCTGGAAACACCATATATTTT.

This rearrangement joins TRBV27 to TRBJ2-7; 7 nucleotides line up with TRBD2. Germline V gene lookup returns CDR1 MNHEY and CDR2 SMNVEV (reference sequence). V was pared by 6 bases and J by 1 base, with 9 bases of the junction left unmatched. The CDR3 length is 15 residues. In DNA, the CDR3 is TGTGCCAGCAGAACAACCGGCGGGAGTTCCTACGAGCAGTACTTC. Amino acid sequence: CASRTTGGSSYEQYF.

The J gene is TRBJ2-2, the V gene TRBV5-1; D perhaps matches TRBD2 (6 bases). The CDR3 is 15 residues long. V lost 7 bases and J lost 1, with 14 bases in between. In germline, CDR1 is SGHRS, CDR2 YFSETQ. CDR3 region: CASAKAEGNTGELFF. For the CDR3, the DNA is TGCGCCAGCGCTAAGGCGGAGGGGAACACCGGGGAGCTGTTTTTT.

The chain links TRBV5-5 to TRBJ2-6; D not certain. This CDR3 contains 16 residues. The V end lost 0 bases, the J end lost 2 bases, and 9 bases lay between the germline ends. Germline CDR1 and CDR2: SGHKS and YYEKEE (reference sequence). This chain's CDR3 is CASSLVFLTGANVLTF. Written as DNA, the CDR3 is TGTGCCAGCAGCTTGGTTTTTCTGACTGGGGCCAACGTCCTGACTTTC.

The V and J genes are TRBV28 and TRBJ2-7; D uncertain. Germline CDR1 is MDHEN and CDR2 is SYDVKM. This CDR3 is 13 amino acids long. Trimming removed 5 bases at V and 2 bases at J, with 10 bases between. CDR3 amino acids: CASSPAETYEQYF. The CDR3 nucleotides read TGTGCCAGCAGTCCCGCTGAGACCTACGAGCAGTACTTC.

The V call is TRBV27, the J call TRBJ1-5; perhaps TRBD1 as D (5 bases). Per germline, CDR1 MNHEY and CDR2 SMNVEV (reference sequence). Trimming removed 2 bases at V and 6 bases at J, with 14 bases between. The CDR3 loop spans 15 amino acids. The CDR3, as DNA: TGTGCCAGCAGTTTAAGAGGGGCAGGAGGTCAGCCCCAGCATTTT. It translates to CASSLRGAGGQPQHF.

Of note for this clone: The sample contains more than one DNA sequence encoding this CDR3. This rearrangement joins TRBV6-5 to TRBJ2-1; D ambiguous. The CDR3 is made up of 13 amino acids. Germline CDR1 is MNHEY and CDR2 is SVGAGI. V dropped 0 bases and J dropped 7 bases, with 7 bases sitting between them. CDR3 loop: CASSYSRANEQFF. In DNA, the CDR3 is TGTGCCAGCAGTTACTCTAGGGCTAATGAGCAGTTCTTC.

The chain carries TRBV5-4 and TRBJ1-3; 8 nucleotides agree with TRBD1. The germline V gene has CDR1 SGHNT and CDR2 YYREEE (reference sequence). This CDR3 is 15 amino acids long. The trim removed 4 bases at V and 4 bases at J, leaving 7 bases unmatched. Here the CDR3 reads CASSADRAAGNTIYF. The CDR3 DNA sequence: TGTGCCAGCAGCGCGGACAGGGCTGCCGGAAACACCATATATTTT.

This clone appeared a single time. The chain employs TRBV28 and TRBJ2-5; a possible D gene is TRBD2 (5 bases). Germline CDR1 is MDHEN and CDR2 is SYDVKM. The CDR3 is 18 amino acids. The V end lost 5 bases, the J end lost 4 bases, and 26 bases lay between the germline ends. In DNA form, the CDR3 reads TGTGCCAGCAGTGGTCTCAGACTCCGGGGATATAGCCGAGAGACCCAGTACTTC. Its protein product is CASSGLRLRGYSRETQYF. The variable domain in full, completed from reference TRBV28 and TRBJ2-5, reads DVKVTQSSRYLVKRTGEKVFLECVQDMDHENMFWYRQDPGLGLRLIYFSYDVKMKEKGDIPEGYSVSREKKERFSLILESASTNQTSMYLCASSGLRLRGYSRETQYFGPGTRLLVL.

The CDR3 spells CASSLEPSSNQPQHF. The CDR3 region has the DNA TGTGCCAGCAGCTTGGAACCAAGTAGCAATCAGCCCCAGCATTTT. The chain recombines TRBV5-4 with TRBJ1-5; no reliable D call. The length of the CDR3 is 15 residues. Germline values: CDR1 SGHNT, CDR2 YYREEE (reference sequence). V lost 0 bases and J lost 0, with 7 bases in between.

The chain is built from TRBV7-6 and TRBJ1-3; D call uncertain. CDR3 length: 16 residues. Trimming removed 5 bases at V and 2 bases at J, with 16 bases between. The V gene's germline CDR1 is SGHVS and CDR2 FNYEAQ. As DNA, the CDR3 is TGTGCCAGCAGCGCTCAATCCCGGGGTGCTGGAAACACCATATATTTT. As protein: CASSAQSRGAGNTIYF.

J is TRBJ1-2 and V is TRBV20-1, with unresolved D. Trimming shortened V by 4 bases and J by 1 base, and 4 bases separated the two germline ends. Germline-derived CDR1 and CDR2 are DFQATT and SNEGSKA (reference sequence). This CDR3 contains 11 residues. Here the CDR3 reads CSAKYNYGYTF. The CDR3 DNA sequence: TGCAGTGCTAAATATAACTATGGCTACACCTTC.

This chain uses TRBV27 with TRBJ1-1; TRBD1 matches at 7 bases. V was pared by 5 bases and J by 6 bases, with 3 bases of the junction left unmatched. There are 12 residues in the CDR3. Germline V gene data show CDR1 as MNHEY and CDR2 as SMNVEV (reference sequence). The CDR3 loop is CASSRGGSEAFF. The DNA for the CDR3 is TGTGCCAGCAGTCGAGGGGGCTCTGAAGCTTTCTTT.

The chain combines TRBV30 with TRBJ2-1; 8 nucleotides line up with TRBD2. CDR1 is GTSNPN and CDR2 is SVGIG in the germline V gene (reference sequence). Trimming at V came to 3 bases and at J to 5 bases, leaving 9 bases not matched to a gene. This CDR3 is built from 15 residues. CDR3 in amino acids: CAWRGLAGADNEQFF. In nucleotides, the CDR3 is TGTGCCTGGAGGGGCCTAGCGGGTGCAGACAATGAGCAGTTCTTC.

The chain combines TRBV10-1 with TRBJ2-7; a weak D match, TRBD1 (6 bases). The CDR3 is made up of 15 amino acids. Trimming left V 2 bases short and J 6 bases short, with 17 bases between. Germline CDR1 and CDR2: WNHNN and SYGVQD (reference sequence). CDR3 sequence (DNA): TGCGCCAGCAGTGAGCTGACAGGTTCTGGCTCCGAGCAGTACTTC. This encodes CASSELTGSGSEQYF.

V usage is TRBV9 and J usage is TRBJ2-7, with D uncertain. This CDR3 is 14 amino acids long. Germline V gene sequence: CDR1 SGDLS, CDR2 YYNGEE. V was clipped by 2 bases and J by 2 bases, with 11 bases between them. The CDR3 region has the DNA TGTGCCAGCAGCGTTCAGACACCCACCTACGAGCAGTACTTC. The encoded protein is CASSVQTPTYEQYF. The full variable domain, rest sourced from reference TRBV9 and TRBJ2-7, is DSGVTQTPKHLITATGQRVTLRCSPRSGDLSVYWYQQSLDQGLQFLIQYYNGEERAKGNILERFSAQQFPDLHSELNLSSLELGDSALYFCASSVQTPTYEQYFGPGTRLTVT.